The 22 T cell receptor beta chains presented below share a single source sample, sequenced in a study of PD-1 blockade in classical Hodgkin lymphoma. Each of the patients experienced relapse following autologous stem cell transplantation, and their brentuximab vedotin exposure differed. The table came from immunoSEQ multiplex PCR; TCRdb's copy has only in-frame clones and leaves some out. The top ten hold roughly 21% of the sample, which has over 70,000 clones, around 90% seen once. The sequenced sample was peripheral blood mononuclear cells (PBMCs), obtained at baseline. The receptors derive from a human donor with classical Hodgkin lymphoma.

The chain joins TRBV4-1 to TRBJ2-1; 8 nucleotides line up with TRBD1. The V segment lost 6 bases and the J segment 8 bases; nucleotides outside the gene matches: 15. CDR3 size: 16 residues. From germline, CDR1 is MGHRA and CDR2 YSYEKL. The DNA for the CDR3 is TGCGCCAGCAGACATCCCGGGACAGGTAAACGGGATGAGCAGTTCTTC. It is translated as CASRHPGTGKRDEQFF.

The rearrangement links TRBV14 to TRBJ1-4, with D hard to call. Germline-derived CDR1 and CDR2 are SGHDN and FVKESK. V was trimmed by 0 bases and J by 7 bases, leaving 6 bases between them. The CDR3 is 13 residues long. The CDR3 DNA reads TGTGCCAGCAGCCAAGATCTCGCTGAAAAACTGTTTTTT. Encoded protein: CASSQDLAEKLFF. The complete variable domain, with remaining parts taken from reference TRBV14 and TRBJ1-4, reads EAGVTQFPSHSVIEKGQTVTLRCDPISGHDNLYWYRRVMGKEIKFLLHFVKESKQDESGMPNNRFLAERTGGTYSTLKVQPAELEDSGVYFCASSQDLAEKLFFGSGTQLSVL.

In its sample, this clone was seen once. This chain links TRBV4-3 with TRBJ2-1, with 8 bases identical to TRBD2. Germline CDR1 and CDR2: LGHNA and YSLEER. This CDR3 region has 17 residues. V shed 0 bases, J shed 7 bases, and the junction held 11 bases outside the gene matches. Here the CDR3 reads CASSQDSAGRAGNEQFF. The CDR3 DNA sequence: TGCGCCAGCAGCCAAGATTCGGCCGGGAGGGCTGGGAATGAGCAGTTCTTC.

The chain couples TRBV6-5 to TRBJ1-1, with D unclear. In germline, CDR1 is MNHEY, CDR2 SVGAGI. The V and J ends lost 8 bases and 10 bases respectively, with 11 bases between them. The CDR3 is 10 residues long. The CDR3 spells CASQRELAFF. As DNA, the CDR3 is TGTGCCAGCCAAAGAGAGTTAGCTTTCTTT.

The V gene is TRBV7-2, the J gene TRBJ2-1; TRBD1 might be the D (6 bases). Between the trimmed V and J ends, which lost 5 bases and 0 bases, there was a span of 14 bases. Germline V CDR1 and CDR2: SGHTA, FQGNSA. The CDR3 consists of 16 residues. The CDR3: CASSQPGHTSYNEQFF. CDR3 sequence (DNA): TGTGCCAGCAGCCAACCGGGACACACCTCCTACAATGAGCAGTTCTTC.

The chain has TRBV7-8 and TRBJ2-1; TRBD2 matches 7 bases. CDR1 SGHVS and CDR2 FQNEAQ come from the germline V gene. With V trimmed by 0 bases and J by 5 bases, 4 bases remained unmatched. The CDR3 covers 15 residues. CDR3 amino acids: CASSLAGGKNNEQFF. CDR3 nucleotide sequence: TGTGCCAGCAGCTTAGCGGGAGGGAAAAACAATGAGCAGTTCTTC.

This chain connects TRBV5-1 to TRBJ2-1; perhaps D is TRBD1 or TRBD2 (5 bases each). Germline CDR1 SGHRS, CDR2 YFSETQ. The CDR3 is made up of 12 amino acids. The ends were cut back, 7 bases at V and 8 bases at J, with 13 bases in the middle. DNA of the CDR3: TGCGCCAGCCGGGACGGCGCACATGAGCAGTTCTTC. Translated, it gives CASRDGAHEQFF.

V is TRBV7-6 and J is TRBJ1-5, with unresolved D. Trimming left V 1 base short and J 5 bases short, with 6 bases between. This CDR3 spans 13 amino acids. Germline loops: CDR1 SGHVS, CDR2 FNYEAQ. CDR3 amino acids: CASSLVADQPQHF. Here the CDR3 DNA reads TGTGCCAGCAGCTTAGTAGCTGATCAGCCCCAGCATTTT.

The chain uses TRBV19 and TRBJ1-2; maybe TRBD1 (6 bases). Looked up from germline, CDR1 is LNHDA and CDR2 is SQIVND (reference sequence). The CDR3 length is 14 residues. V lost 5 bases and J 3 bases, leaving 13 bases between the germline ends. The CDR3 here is CASSQQGGHYGYTF. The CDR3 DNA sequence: TGTGCCAGTAGTCAACAGGGAGGGCACTATGGCTACACCTTC.

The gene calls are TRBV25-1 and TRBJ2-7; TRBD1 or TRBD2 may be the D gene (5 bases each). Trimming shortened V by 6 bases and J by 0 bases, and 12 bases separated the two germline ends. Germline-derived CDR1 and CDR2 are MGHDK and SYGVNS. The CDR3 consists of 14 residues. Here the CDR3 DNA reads TGTGCCAGCAGGGGGGACCTGACCTCCTACGAGCAGTACTTC. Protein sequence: CASRGDLTSYEQYF.

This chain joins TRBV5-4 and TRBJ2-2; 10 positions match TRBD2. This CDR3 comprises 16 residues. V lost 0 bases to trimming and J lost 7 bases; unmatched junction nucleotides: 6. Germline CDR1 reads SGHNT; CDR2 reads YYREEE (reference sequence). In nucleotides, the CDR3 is TGTGCCAGCAGCTTGGCGGCTAGCGGGAGTAGCGGGGAGCTGTTTTTT. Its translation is CASSLAASGSSGELFF.

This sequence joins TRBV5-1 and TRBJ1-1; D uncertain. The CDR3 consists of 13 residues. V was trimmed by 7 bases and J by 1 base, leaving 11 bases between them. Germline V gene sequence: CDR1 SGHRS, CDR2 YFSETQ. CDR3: CASRGEENTEAFF. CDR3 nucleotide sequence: TGCGCCAGCCGTGGGGAGGAGAACACTGAAGCTTTCTTT.

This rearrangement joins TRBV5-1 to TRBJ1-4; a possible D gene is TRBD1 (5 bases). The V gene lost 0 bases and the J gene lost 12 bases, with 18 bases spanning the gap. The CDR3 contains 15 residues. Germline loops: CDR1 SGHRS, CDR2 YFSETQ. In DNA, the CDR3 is TGCGCCAGCAGCTTGGAGGCAGGGCCTCTAGGTGAACTGTTTTTT. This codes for CASSLEAGPLGELFF.

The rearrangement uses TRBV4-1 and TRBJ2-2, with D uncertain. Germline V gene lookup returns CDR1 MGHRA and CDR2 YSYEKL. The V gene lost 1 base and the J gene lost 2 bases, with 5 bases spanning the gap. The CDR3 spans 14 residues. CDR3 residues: CASSQAENTGELFF. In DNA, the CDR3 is TGCGCCAGCAGCCAAGCAGAAAACACCGGGGAGCTGTTTTTT.

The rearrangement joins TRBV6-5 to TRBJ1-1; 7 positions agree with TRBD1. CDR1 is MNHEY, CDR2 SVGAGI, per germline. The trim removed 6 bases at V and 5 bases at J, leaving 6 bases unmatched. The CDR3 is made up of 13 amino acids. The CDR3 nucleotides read TGTGCCAGCAGAAGGGACAGTATGACTGAAGCTTTCTTT. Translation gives CASRRDSMTEAFF.

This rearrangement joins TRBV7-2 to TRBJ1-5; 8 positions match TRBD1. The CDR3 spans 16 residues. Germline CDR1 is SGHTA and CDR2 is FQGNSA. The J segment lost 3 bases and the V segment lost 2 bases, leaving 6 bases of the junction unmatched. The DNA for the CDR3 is TGTGCCAGCAGCTTAACGGGACAGGAGATCAATCAGCCCCAGCATTTT. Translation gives CASSLTGQEINQPQHF.

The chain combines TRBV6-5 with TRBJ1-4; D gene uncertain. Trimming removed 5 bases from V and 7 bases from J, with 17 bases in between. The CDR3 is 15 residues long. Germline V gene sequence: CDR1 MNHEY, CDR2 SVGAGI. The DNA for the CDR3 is TGTGCCAGCAGTCTTATAGTGGGGTTCGGTGAAAAACTGTTTTTT. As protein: CASSLIVGFGEKLFF.

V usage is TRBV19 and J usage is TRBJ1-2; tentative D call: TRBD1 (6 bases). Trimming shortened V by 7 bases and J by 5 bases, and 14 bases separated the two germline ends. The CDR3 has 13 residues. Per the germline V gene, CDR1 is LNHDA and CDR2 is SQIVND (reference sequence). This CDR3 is CASTRGEGYGYTF. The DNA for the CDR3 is TGTGCCAGTACCAGGGGAGAGGGGTATGGCTACACCTTC.

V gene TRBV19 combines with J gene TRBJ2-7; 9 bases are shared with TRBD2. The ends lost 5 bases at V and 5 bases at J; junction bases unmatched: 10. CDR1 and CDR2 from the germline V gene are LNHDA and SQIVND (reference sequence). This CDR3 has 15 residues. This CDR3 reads CASSEEVAGEDEQYF. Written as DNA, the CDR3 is TGTGCCAGTAGTGAAGAAGTAGCGGGAGAGGACGAGCAGTACTTC. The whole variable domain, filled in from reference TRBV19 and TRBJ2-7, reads DGGITQSPKYLFRKEGQNVTLSCEQNLNHDAMYWYRQDPGQGLRLIYYSQIVNDFQKGDIAEGYSVSREKKESFPLTVTSAQKNPTAFYLCASSEEVAGEDEQYFGPGTRLTVT.

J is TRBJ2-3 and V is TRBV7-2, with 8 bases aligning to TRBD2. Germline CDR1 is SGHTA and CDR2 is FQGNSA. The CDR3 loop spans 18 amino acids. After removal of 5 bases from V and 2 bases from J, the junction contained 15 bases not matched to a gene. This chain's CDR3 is CASSRLTSANTYTDTQYF. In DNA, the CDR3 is TGTGCCAGCAGCCGGCTGACTAGCGCGAATACCTACACAGATACGCAGTATTTT.

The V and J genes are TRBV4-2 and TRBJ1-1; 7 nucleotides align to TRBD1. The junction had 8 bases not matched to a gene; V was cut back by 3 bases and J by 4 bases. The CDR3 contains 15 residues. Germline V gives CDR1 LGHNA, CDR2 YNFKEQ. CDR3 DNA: TGTGCCAGCAGCCACCCCGACAGGGAGGTCACTGAAGCTTTCTTT. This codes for CASSHPDREVTEAFF.

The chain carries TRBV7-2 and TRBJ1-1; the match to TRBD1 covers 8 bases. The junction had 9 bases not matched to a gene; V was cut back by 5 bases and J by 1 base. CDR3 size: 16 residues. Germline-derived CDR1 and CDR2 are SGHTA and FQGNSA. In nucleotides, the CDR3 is TGTGCCAGCAGCCATTTCTTCGGACAGGGGAACACTGAAGCTTTCTTT. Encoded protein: CASSHFFGQGNTEAFF.